This T cell receptor beta chain was sequenced during a study of T cells in Graves' hyperthyroidism and ophthalmopathy. Uncontrolled infection, other autoimmune disease, pregnancy or lactation excluded patients. Whole-study findings and limits: Peripheral blood also featured most of the thyroid clonotypes expanded above 0.001.

V lost 5 bases and J lost 8, with 13 bases in between. CDR3 length: 13 amino acids. Germline CDR1 and CDR2: MNHEY and SMNVEV (reference sequence). This clonotype appeared a few times. Its antigen is unknown. Template material for amplifying TCR beta CDR3 regions consisted of RNA transcripts. The primer set for the first-round RT-PCR of the TCR CDR3 was HTBI. TCRdb redid the calling of the multiplex PCR reads with MiXCR, one entry per CDR3 protein. The profile shows about 400,000 distinct CDR3 sequences, about 15% of them singletons. The clonotype was recovered from a woman in her 30s with Graves' hyperthyroidism. This sequence joins TRBV27 and TRBJ2-1; D unclear. Sequencing was done on a sample of blood. This CDR3 is CASSLRMRDEQFF. The CDR3 DNA reads TGTGCCAGCAGTCTACGGATGAGAGATGAGCAGTTCTTC.